This TCR beta chain emerged from a study of blood T cell repertoires in COVID-19. Study-wide context: The United States, Italy and Spain provided the acute and convalescent COVID-19 samples. The analysed material was cDNA or gDNA that came from T cells, B-cell-depleted T cells, or PBMCs.

V lost 8 bases, J lost 3 bases, and 13 bases lay in between. The CDR3 totals 13 residues. Germline loops: CDR1 MNHNY, CDR2 SVGAGI (reference sequence). In the source study's methods: It was from reference gene primer amplification that nucleated cell counts were estimated. TCRdb keeps only in-frame clones here, not all; method: immunoSEQ multiplex PCR. Clone size and V and J calls were adopted from that table, with D and trimming inferred from the DNA. Here the sample spans about 170,000 clones, roughly 85% being singletons. This chain connects TRBV6-6 to TRBJ1-1; D not resolved. Sequencing was performed on peripheral blood. This sequence was found in a human donor with acute or convalescent COVID-19. The donor label of this sample is uncertain. The CDR3 protein is CASGWSGDTEAFF. The CDR3 nucleotides read TGTGCCAGCGGGTGGTCCGGGGACACTGAAGCTTTCTTT.